Each of the 18 T cell receptor beta chains below was sequenced from the same sample in a study of OX40 agonist ivuxolimab in advanced cancers. Clones were read by immunoSEQ multiplex PCR, and TCRdb kept only the in-frame ones, dropping some. The top ten hold approximately 21% of the sample, which has about 31,000 clones, over 80% seen once. Sequencing was performed on CD4+ or CD8+ T cells sorted from blood, taken in a trial of the OX40 agonist ivuxolimab. The receptors derive from an adult with an advanced solid tumor such as melanoma, head and neck, liver or kidney cancer.

This clone has only one observation. The rearrangement links TRBV7-9 to TRBJ1-4; possible D gene TRBD1, 6 bases. V lost 8 bases to trimming and J lost 11 bases, with 18 bases between them. The CDR3 length is 13 residues. Looked up from germline, CDR1 is SEHNR and CDR2 is FQNEAQ (reference sequence). CDR3 amino acids: CASSSGGRWKLFF. The CDR3 coding sequence is TGTGCCAGCTCATCCGGGGGGCGGTGGAAACTGTTTTTT.

The J gene is TRBJ1-2, the V gene TRBV19; TRBD1 matches 9 bases. V was pared by 4 bases and J by 5 bases, with 2 bases of the junction left unmatched. The CDR3 contains 13 residues. Per the germline V gene, CDR1 is LNHDA and CDR2 is SQIVND (reference sequence). The CDR3 protein is CASSKDRGYGYTF. The CDR3 nucleotides are TGTGCCAGTAGTAAGGACAGGGGTTATGGCTACACCTTC.

V usage is TRBV11-2 and J usage is TRBJ2-3, with TRBD2 matching over 13 bases. Trimming removed 5 bases from V and 6 bases from J; junction bases left unmatched: 5. Germline V gene lookup returns CDR1 SGHAT and CDR2 FQNNGV. The CDR3 consists of 15 residues. The CDR3: CASSQTSGGADTQYF. The DNA of the CDR3 is TGTGCCAGCAGCCAAACTAGCGGGGGGGCGGATACGCAGTATTTT.

The J gene is TRBJ1-2, the V gene TRBV28; 7 bases match TRBD1. The J segment lost 4 bases and the V segment lost 4 bases, leaving 3 bases of the junction unmatched. The CDR3 length is 13 residues. Germline assignment: CDR1 MDHEN and CDR2 SYDVKM. This CDR3 is CASSYSGGYGYTF. The CDR3 DNA sequence: TGTGCCAGCAGTTACTCAGGGGGCTATGGCTACACCTTC.

The V call is TRBV6-5, the J call TRBJ2-5; possibly TRBD2 for D (6 bases). CDR3 size: 12 residues. Germline CDR1 reads MNHEY; CDR2 reads SVGAGI. Trimming removed 6 bases at V and 7 bases at J, with 12 bases between. The CDR3 nucleotides read TGTGCCAGCAGCGGGCCCGGGGGGACCCAGTACTTC. Its translation: CASSGPGGTQYF.

The chain couples TRBV5-8 to TRBJ1-5; TRBD1 is a possible D gene (5 bases). From germline, CDR1 is SGHTS and CDR2 YDEGEE. This CDR3 contains 16 residues. Trimming cost V 0 bases and J 3 bases, with 13 bases left between them. CDR3 amino acids: CASSLATGVNNQPQHF. The CDR3 bases are TGTGCCAGCAGCTTGGCCACAGGAGTAAACAATCAGCCCCAGCATTTT.

CDR3 sequence reads: CASGGRQPQHF. The CDR3 bases are TGTGCCAGCGGCGGACGCCAGCCCCAGCATTTT. The V and J genes are TRBV6-5 and TRBJ1-5, with D uncertain. Germline V lookup: CDR1 MNHEY, CDR2 SVGAGI. V was cut by 8 bases and J by 7 bases, with 9 bases left in between. This CDR3 spans 11 amino acids.

The chain combines TRBV6-5 with TRBJ1-2, with a weak D call TRBD1 (5 bases). Germline V gene sequence: CDR1 MNHEY, CDR2 SVGAGI. V gave up 5 bases and J gave up 4 bases, with 8 bases separating them. The CDR3 contains 12 residues. CDR3 region: CASSDSFYGYTF. As DNA, the CDR3 is TGTGCCAGCAGTGACAGCTTCTATGGCTACACCTTC.

The rearrangement links TRBV7-3 to TRBJ2-1; 8 bases align to TRBD2. There are 16 residues in the CDR3. The germline gives CDR1 SGHTA, CDR2 FQGTGA. J was trimmed by 7 bases and V by 5 bases; bases with no gene match: 13. The CDR3 DNA follows: TGTGCCAGCAGCCCTACTTCTAGCGGGCCGGGGAATGAGCAGTTCTTC. As protein: CASSPTSSGPGNEQFF. The full variable domain, in which reference TRBV7-3 and TRBJ2-1 provide the parts outside the CDR3, is GAGVSQTPSNKVTEKGKYVELRCDPISGHTALYWYRQSLGQGPEFLIYFQGTGAADDSGLPNDRFFAVRPEGSVSTLKIQRTERGDSAVYLCASSPTSSGPGNEQFFGPGTRLTVL.

The chain has TRBV9 and TRBJ2-7; D might be TRBD1 (5 bases). V was cut by 0 bases and J by 3 bases, with 10 bases left in between. Per the germline V gene, CDR1 is SGDLS and CDR2 is YYNGEE. The CDR3 extends over 14 amino acids. CDR3 amino acids: CASSVAGADYEQYF. CDR3 DNA sequence: TGTGCCAGCAGCGTAGCTGGGGCCGACTACGAGCAGTACTTC.

The chain links TRBV27 to TRBJ2-7; 10 bases line up with TRBD1. V was clipped by 8 bases and J by 3 bases; unmatched bases: 10. Germline values: CDR1 MNHEY, CDR2 SMNVEV (reference sequence). This CDR3 is built from 15 residues. The CDR3: CASGEPGTGVYEQYF. The CDR3 DNA sequence: TGTGCCAGCGGGGAACCCGGGACAGGGGTCTACGAGCAGTACTTC.

The chain couples TRBV4-1 to TRBJ1-2; D call uncertain. CDR3 length equals 12 residues. V lost 1 base to trimming and J lost 2 bases, with 2 bases between them. Germline V lookup: CDR1 MGHRA, CDR2 YSYEKL. CDR3 residues: CASSQGNYGYTF. CDR3 in DNA: TGCGCCAGCAGCCAAGGGAACTATGGCTACACCTTC.

V and J are TRBV5-5 and TRBJ2-1; no reliable D call. The CDR3 is 11 amino acids. The V gene's germline CDR1 is SGHKS and CDR2 YYEKEE (reference sequence). The V gene lost 1 base and the J gene lost 7 bases, with 3 bases spanning the gap. The CDR3 protein is CASSLLNEQFF. In DNA, the CDR3 is TGTGCCAGCAGCTTGCTGAATGAGCAGTTCTTC.

V and J are TRBV19 and TRBJ1-3; 7 bases line up with TRBD1. Per germline, CDR1 LNHDA and CDR2 SQIVND (reference sequence). CDR3 length: 14 residues. The V segment lost 7 bases and the J segment 4 bases; nucleotides outside the gene matches: 7. In DNA form, the CDR3 reads TGTGCCAGTACCGACAGGGTCTCCGGAAACACCATATATTTT. Translated, it gives CASTDRVSGNTIYF.

The chain links TRBV18 to TRBJ1-2; 10 bases align to TRBD1. The CDR3 totals 16 residues. V lost 0 bases and J lost 10; bases outside the gene matches: 11. Germline values: CDR1 KGHSH, CDR2 LQKENI. Written as DNA, the CDR3 is TGTGCCAGCTCACCACCTAACGGACAGGGGGGTAGCGACTACACCTTC. Translation gives CASSPPNGQGGSDYTF.

The CDR3 DNA reads TGTGCCAGCAGCTCCAGGGGGGGCTCGGCCTACAATGAGCAGTTCTTC. Translation: CASSSRGGSAYNEQFF. This chain connects TRBV13 to TRBJ2-1; D is perhaps TRBD1 or TRBD2 (7 bases each). With 4 bases removed from V and 2 bases from J, the gap between germline ends came to 15 bases. The CDR3 is 16 amino acids. Looked up from germline, CDR1 is PRHDT and CDR2 is FYEKMQ (reference sequence).

J is TRBJ1-2 and V is TRBV14, with D unclear. Germline V lookup: CDR1 SGHDN, CDR2 FVKESK. V was shortened by 1 base and J by 3 bases, with 12 bases between the two germline ends. The CDR3 has 15 residues. The CDR3 DNA follows: TGTGCCAGCAGCCAAGGCGGGGAAATATACTATGGCTACACCTTC. It encodes CASSQGGEIYYGYTF. Combining the CDR3 with reference TRBV14 and TRBJ1-2 gives the whole variable domain EAGVTQFPSHSVIEKGQTVTLRCDPISGHDNLYWYRRVMGKEIKFLLHFVKESKQDESGMPNNRFLAERTGGTYSTLKVQPAELEDSGVYFCASSQGGEIYYGYTFGSGTRLTVV.

This rearrangement joins TRBV5-1 to TRBJ2-1; 8 nucleotides align to TRBD1. The CDR3 runs 15 residues. Germline loops: CDR1 SGHRS, CDR2 YFSETQ. The junction had 6 bases not matched to a gene; V was cut back by 0 bases and J by 7 bases. CDR3 in amino acids: CASSLGTGPSNEQFF. CDR3 bases: TGCGCCAGCAGCTTGGGGACAGGGCCGTCGAATGAGCAGTTCTTC.